The rows below give T cell receptor beta chains drawn from one sample of a study of cytomegalovirus exposure and HLA in healthy donors. Profiled with immunoSEQ multiplex PCR; TCRdb holds only in-frame clones, not every one. The table lists around 100,000 clones, 83% of them singletons, with around 2.6% in the top ten. The sequenced material came from PBMCs. Source of these receptors: a man aged 35-49 years in good health and CMV-seronegative. CDR3s leave out the opening cysteine and the closing phenylalanine or tryptophan. The D gene is left open where the match is weak.

CDR3 | length | D | V
ASSLGRGGYEQF | 12 | NA | TRBV27
ASSVLQGAGELF | 12 | NA | TRBV2
ASSLKGDANTEAF | 13 | NA | TRBV7-3
ASSMGRTDTQY | 11 | NA | TRBV19
ASSLVGWRGYT | 11 | NA | TRBV7-2
SVALSSGRDTQY | 12 | TRBD2 | TRBV29-1
ASSNDRGSYGYT | 12 | TRBD1 | TRBV5-1
ASSPEVRGFDEQY | 13 | TRBD2 | TRBV7-2
ASSLLFGAGNEQF | 13 | NA | TRBV7-9
ASSYPGQYNEQF | 12 | TRBD1 | TRBV2
ASSLGRQGPYNEQF | 14 | TRBD1 | TRBV7-2